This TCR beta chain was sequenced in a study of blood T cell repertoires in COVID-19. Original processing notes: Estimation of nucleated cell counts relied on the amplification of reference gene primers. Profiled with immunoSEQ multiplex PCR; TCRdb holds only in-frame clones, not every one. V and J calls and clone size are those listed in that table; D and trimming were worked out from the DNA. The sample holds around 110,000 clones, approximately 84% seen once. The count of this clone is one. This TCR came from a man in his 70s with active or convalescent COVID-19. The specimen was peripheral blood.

The CDR3 protein is CASSSRTVTSGYGYTF. CDR3 nucleotide sequence: TGTGCCAGCAGTTCAAGGACAGTAACCTCTGGGTATGGCTACACCTTC. The chain couples TRBV28 to TRBJ1-2; weak D call: TRBD1 (6 bases). Germline-derived CDR1 and CDR2 are MDHEN and SYDVKM. The CDR3 runs 16 residues. Trimming shortened V by 4 bases and J by 5 bases, and 20 bases separated the two germline ends.